This TCR beta chain was captured in a study of T cell changes during pregnancy in multiple sclerosis. Sequencing was performed with immunoSEQ multiplex PCR; in TCRdb, only in-frame clones are kept and a portion is missing. The sample has about 51,000 clones, 93% seen once. Germline CDR1 SEHNR, CDR2 FQNEAQ (reference sequence). This CDR3 spans 17 amino acids. Trimming shortened V by 4 bases and J by 3 bases, and 21 bases separated the two germline ends. The V gene is TRBV7-9, the J gene TRBJ2-5; D may be TRBD2 (6 bases). The starting material was peripheral blood, obtained in the second trimester of pregnancy. The receptor was derived from a female donor with multiple sclerosis, enrolled in a pregnancy study. The CDR3 protein is CASSWTIFTGDKETQYF. The CDR3 DNA reads TGTGCCAGCAGCTGGACTATTTTTACGGGGGATAAAGAGACCCAGTACTTC.